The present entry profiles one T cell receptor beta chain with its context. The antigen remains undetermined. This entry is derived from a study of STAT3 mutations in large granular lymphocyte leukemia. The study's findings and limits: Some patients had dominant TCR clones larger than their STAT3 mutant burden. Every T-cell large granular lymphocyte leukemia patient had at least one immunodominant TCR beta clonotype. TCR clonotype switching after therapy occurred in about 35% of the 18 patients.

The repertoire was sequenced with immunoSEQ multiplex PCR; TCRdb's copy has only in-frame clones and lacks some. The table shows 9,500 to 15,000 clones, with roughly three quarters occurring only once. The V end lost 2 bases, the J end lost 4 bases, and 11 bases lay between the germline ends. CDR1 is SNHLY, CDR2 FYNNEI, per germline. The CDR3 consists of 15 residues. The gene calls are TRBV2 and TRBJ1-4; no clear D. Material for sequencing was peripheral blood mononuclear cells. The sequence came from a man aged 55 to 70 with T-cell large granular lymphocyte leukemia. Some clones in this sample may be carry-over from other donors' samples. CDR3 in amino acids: CASSETEDLNEKLFF. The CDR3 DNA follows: TGTGCCAGCAGTGAAACGGAGGACCTTAATGAAAAACTGTTTTTT.